What follows are 27 T cell receptor beta chains derived from one specimen sequenced in a study of blood T cell repertoires in COVID-19. Profiling relied on immunoSEQ multiplex PCR, and the TCRdb table lists in-frame clones only, not all of them. This repertoire shows about 74,000 clones, 65% to 90% found once; its top ten account for around 41%. The sequenced sample was peripheral blood. The receptors come from a man older than 75 with acute or convalescent COVID-19.

The rearrangement joins TRBV6-4 to TRBJ2-3, with 7 bases fitting TRBD1. CDR1 MRHNA and CDR2 SNTAGT come from the germline V gene. Trimming took 6 bases from V and 4 from J; bases not matched to a gene: 13. The CDR3 sequence is 16 residues long. The CDR3 is CASSPQGEGYADTQYF. In DNA, the CDR3 is TGTGCCAGCAGCCCCCAGGGGGAAGGTTATGCAGATACGCAGTATTTT.

This sequence joins TRBV23-1 and TRBJ2-7, with 10 bases identical to TRBD1. TRBV23-1 is known as an ORF, though its function is uncertain. This CDR3 contains 14 residues. J lost 7 bases, V lost 6 bases, and 9 bases had no gene match. CDR3 region: CASSLGQGQGEQYF. CDR3 nucleotides: TGCGCCAGCAGCTTGGGACAGGGGCAAGGAGAGCAGTACTTC.

V and J are TRBV27 and TRBJ1-5; 9 bases are shared with TRBD1. The CDR3 contains 17 residues. Germline V gene sequence: CDR1 MNHEY, CDR2 SMNVEV (reference sequence). Trimming at V came to 4 bases and at J to 7 bases, leaving 14 bases not matched to a gene. The CDR3 nucleotides read TGTGCCAGCAGTTCTCGCTTTCGGACAGGGGACGGGCAGCCCCAGCATTTT. Its protein product is CASSSRFRTGDGQPQHF.

The chain combines TRBV5-1 with TRBJ1-4; D remains unclear. V gave up 5 bases and J gave up 5 bases, with 16 bases separating them. The CDR3 covers 15 residues. Germline V CDR1 and CDR2: SGHRS, YFSETQ. This chain's CDR3 is CASSTGRGTNEKLFF. The CDR3, as DNA: TGCGCCAGCAGTACTGGTAGAGGTACCAATGAAAAACTGTTTTTT.

This chain uses TRBV4-3 with TRBJ1-4, with D perhaps TRBD1 (6 bases). The length of the CDR3 is 14 residues. Trimming shortened V by 1 base and J by 8 bases, and 11 bases separated the two germline ends. Germline V gene sequence: CDR1 LGHNA, CDR2 YSLEER. CDR3 sequence (DNA): TGCGCCAGCAGCCAAGGAGCAGGGGAAGAAAAACTGTTTTTT. Its protein is CASSQGAGEEKLFF.

CDR3 nucleotides: TGTGCCACCAGCAGAGATGGTCAGGCCTACGAGCAGTACTTC. Its protein is CATSRDGQAYEQYF. The chain combines TRBV15 with TRBJ2-7; D unresolved. The length of the CDR3 is 14 residues. CDR1 LNHNV and CDR2 YYDKDF come from the germline V gene (reference sequence). The V end lost 0 bases, the J end lost 2 bases, and 8 bases lay between the germline ends.

The gene calls are TRBV19 and TRBJ2-7; D is possibly TRBD1 (6 bases). This CDR3 is built from 13 residues. Germline CDR1 reads LNHDA; CDR2 reads SQIVND (reference sequence). The V gene lost 10 bases and the J gene lost 0 bases, with 13 bases spanning the gap. CDR3 nucleotides: TGTGCCACGGCGACAGGCGCCTCCTACGAGCAGTACTTC. Translated, it gives CATATGASYEQYF.

The chain employs TRBV3-1 (or the pseudogene TRBV3-2) and TRBJ1-1; a weak D match, TRBD1 (6 bases). The CDR3 spans 13 residues. The V end lost 0 bases, the J end lost 7 bases, and 9 bases lay between the germline ends. The germline V gene has CDR1 LGHDT and CDR2 YNNKEL (reference sequence). Written as DNA, the CDR3 is TGTGCCAGCAGCCAAGAGGGACAAGATGAAGCTTTCTTT. Protein: CASSQEGQDEAFF.

The chain joins TRBV7-6 to TRBJ2-5, with 9 bases aligning to TRBD2. CDR3 length: 17 amino acids. Trimming at V came to 0 bases and at J to 1 base, leaving 6 bases not matched to a gene. In germline, CDR1 is SGHVS, CDR2 FNYEAQ. This CDR3 is CASSLAPSGAPQETQYF. The DNA for the CDR3 is TGTGCCAGCAGCTTAGCCCCTAGCGGGGCCCCCCAAGAGACCCAGTACTTC.

The chain employs TRBV27 and TRBJ1-2; 7 positions match TRBD1. Trimming removed 1 base from V and 6 bases from J; junction bases left unmatched: 5. The CDR3 is 14 residues long. CDR1 is MNHEY, CDR2 SMNVEV, per germline (reference sequence). Written as DNA, the CDR3 is TGTGCCAGCAGTTTATTTGAGGGACAGCATGGCTACACCTTC. It codes for CASSLFEGQHGYTF.

The chain combines TRBV28 with TRBJ2-3; 12 bases match TRBD2. The CDR3 spans 16 residues. J gave up 4 bases and V 3 bases, and 5 bases lay outside the gene matches. CDR1 MDHEN and CDR2 SYDVKM come from the germline V gene. The DNA of the CDR3 is TGTGCCAGCAGTTTCTCGACTAGCGGGGGTTCAGATACGCAGTATTTT. This translates into CASSFSTSGGSDTQYF. Full variable domain (remainder filled in from reference TRBV28 and TRBJ2-3): DVKVTQSSRYLVKRTGEKVFLECVQDMDHENMFWYRQDPGLGLRLIYFSYDVKMKEKGDIPEGYSVSREKKERFSLILESASTNQTSMYLCASSFSTSGGSDTQYFGPGTRLTVL.

The chain uses TRBV18 and TRBJ2-3; no reliable D call. Germline CDR1 KGHSH, CDR2 LQKENI. CDR3 size: 15 residues. Trimming took off 4 bases at V and 3 bases at J, with 14 bases between the two ends. CDR3 sequence reads: CASSRLDAGTDTQYF. The CDR3 DNA is TGTGCCAGCTCACGGTTGGATGCCGGGACAGATACGCAGTATTTT.

This chain joins TRBV5-1 and TRBJ2-1; 7 bases are shared with TRBD2. This CDR3 region has 15 residues. V lost 4 bases and J lost 8; bases outside the gene matches: 12. CDR1 is SGHRS and CDR2 is YFSETQ in the germline V gene. Here the CDR3 reads CASSTGLDGFYEQFF. The CDR3 DNA is TGCGCCAGCAGCACCGGACTAGATGGATTTTATGAGCAGTTCTTC. Together with reference TRBV5-1 and TRBJ2-1, the CDR3 gives the full variable domain: KAGVTQTPRYLIKTRGQQVTLSCSPISGHRSVSWYQQTPGQGLQFLFEYFSETQRNKGNFPGRFSGRQFSNSRSEMNVSTLELGDSALYLCASSTGLDGFYEQFFGPGTRLTVL.

The chain has TRBV6-5 and TRBJ2-7, with 11 nucleotides matching TRBD2. Germline V gene lookup returns CDR1 MNHEY and CDR2 SVGAGI. V lost 4 bases and J lost 3; bases outside the gene matches: 5. The CDR3 runs to 15 residues. The CDR3 DNA follows: TGTGCCAGCAGTTCCCCGGGACTAGCGGACTACGAGCAGTACTTC. Translation: CASSSPGLADYEQYF.

The chain recombines TRBV9 with TRBJ1-5, with D hard to call. CDR1 and CDR2 (germline): SGDLS, YYNGEE. Trimming cost V 0 bases and J 4 bases, with 11 bases left between them. The CDR3 is 15 amino acids. CDR3 protein: CASSVAGGDNQPQHF. The DNA of the CDR3 is TGTGCCAGCAGCGTAGCTGGCGGGGATAATCAGCCCCAGCATTTT. Complete variable domain (other parts from reference TRBV9 and TRBJ1-5): DSGVTQTPKHLITATGQRVTLRCSPRSGDLSVYWYQQSLDQGLQFLIQYYNGEERAKGNILERFSAQQFPDLHSELNLSSLELGDSALYFCASSVAGGDNQPQHFGDGTRLSIL.

CDR3 sequence: CASSSAGGLQTQYF. CDR3 coding DNA: TGTGCCAGCAGCTCAGCGGGGGGGCTTCAGACCCAGTACTTC. The rearrangement joins TRBV7-2 to TRBJ2-5, with TRBD2 matching 10 bases. CDR3 length equals 14 residues. Germline V gene data show CDR1 as SGHTA and CDR2 as FQGNSA. V shed 4 bases and J 6 bases; nucleotides not matched to a gene: 5.

V and J are TRBV4-1 and TRBJ1-1; D perhaps matches TRBD1 (6 bases). Germline V gene lookup returns CDR1 MGHRA and CDR2 YSYEKL. The CDR3 contains 17 residues. Between the trimmed V and J ends, which lost 0 bases and 0 bases, there was a span of 14 bases. Written as DNA, the CDR3 is TGCGCCAGCAGCCAAGAGGGGAGGGGGGCCCTGAACACTGAAGCTTTCTTT. As protein: CASSQEGRGALNTEAFF.

This rearrangement joins TRBV5-1 to TRBJ2-7, with a possible D match to TRBD1 (6 bases). The V gene's germline CDR1 is SGHRS and CDR2 YFSETQ. The V gene lost 2 bases and the J gene lost 2 bases, with 17 bases spanning the gap. This CDR3 is built from 16 residues. CDR3 protein: CASSFFTGNLAYEQYF. DNA of the CDR3: TGCGCCAGCAGCTTCTTTACAGGGAATCTCGCCTACGAGCAGTACTTC.

CDR3 amino acids: CASSPPGWDRGPTEAFF. As DNA, the CDR3 is TGTGCCAGCAGTCCACCCGGTTGGGACAGGGGTCCCACTGAAGCTTTCTTT. The V gene is TRBV27, the J gene TRBJ1-1, with 10 bases aligning to TRBD1. The trim removed 5 bases at V and 4 bases at J, leaving 13 bases unmatched. The CDR3 is 17 residues long. Germline lookup yields CDR1 MNHEY and CDR2 SMNVEV (reference sequence).

The chain carries TRBV28 and TRBJ2-2, with 12 bases lining up with TRBD2. The CDR3 spans 16 residues. Germline V gene sequence: CDR1 MDHEN, CDR2 SYDVKM. J lost 7 bases, V lost 2 bases, and 5 bases had no gene match. The DNA of the CDR3 is TGTGCCAGCAGTTTAACGACTAGCGGGAGTCACGGGGAGCTGTTTTTT. This gives the protein CASSLTTSGSHGELFF.

The chain joins TRBV6-5 to TRBJ1-1; D gene ambiguous. The CDR3 consists of 13 residues. Germline CDR1 reads MNHEY; CDR2 reads SVGAGI. V shed 7 bases and J shed 1 base, with 10 bases lying between them. The chain's CDR3 is CASKTIGNTEAFF. CDR3 in DNA: TGTGCCAGCAAAACGATCGGGAACACTGAAGCTTTCTTT.

The chain joins TRBV28 to TRBJ1-5, with D unresolved. Trimming removed 6 bases at V and 5 bases at J, with 11 bases between. There are 13 residues in the CDR3. The germline V gene encodes CDR1 MDHEN and CDR2 SYDVKM. The DNA for the CDR3 is TGTGCCAGCAGGGCCAGGTCCGATCAGCCCCAGCATTTT. This sequence encodes CASRARSDQPQHF. The full variable domain, with the rest looked up from reference TRBV28 and TRBJ1-5, is DVKVTQSSRYLVKRTGEKVFLECVQDMDHENMFWYRQDPGLGLRLIYFSYDVKMKEKGDIPEGYSVSREKKERFSLILESASTNQTSMYLCASRARSDQPQHFGDGTRLSIL.

This clone was seen a single time. The J gene is TRBJ1-1, the V gene TRBV6-5, with D perhaps TRBD1 (6 bases). The CDR3 totals 15 residues. V gave up 2 bases and J gave up 5 bases, with 15 bases separating them. The germline CDR1 and CDR2 sequences are MNHEY and SVGAGI. The CDR3 loop reads CASSYLWTVDTEAFF. CDR3 DNA: TGTGCCAGCAGTTACCTTTGGACAGTTGATACTGAAGCTTTCTTT.

V and J are TRBV18 and TRBJ1-6; 8 positions agree with TRBD1. This CDR3 spans 14 amino acids. With 5 bases clipped from V and 5 bases from J, the junction kept 2 bases outside the gene matches. Germline CDR1 is KGHSH and CDR2 is LQKENI. In nucleotides, the CDR3 is TGTGCCAGCTCAGCGGACAGGGATAATTCACCCCTCCACTTT. Translating gives CASSADRDNSPLHF.

This chain links TRBV5-1 with TRBJ1-2, with D perhaps TRBD1 (5 bases). Deletions cut 3 bases from V and 4 bases from J, with 13 bases between. The germline gives CDR1 SGHRS, CDR2 YFSETQ. The CDR3 length is 14 residues. CDR3 residues: CASSYARDSYGYTF. The CDR3 DNA reads as TGCGCCAGCAGCTACGCGAGGGACTCCTATGGCTACACCTTC.

The sample holds a few counts of this clone. The V gene is TRBV7-2, the J gene TRBJ2-7; 9 nucleotides line up with TRBD1. Germline CDR1 SGHTA, CDR2 FQGNSA. Germline trimming cut 3 bases from V and 6 bases from J; bases unmatched to any gene: 9. The CDR3 length is 15 residues. This CDR3 reads CASSLTGTGFGEQYF. CDR3 coding DNA: TGTGCCAGCAGCTTGACCGGGACAGGGTTTGGCGAGCAGTACTTC.

The chain uses TRBV7-3 and TRBJ2-3; 10 bases are a match to TRBD1. CDR1 is SGHTA, CDR2 FQGTGA, per germline. J was trimmed by 4 bases and V by 5 bases; bases with no gene match: 6. The CDR3 is 15 residues long. CDR3: CASSRSGQGPDTQYF. CDR3 coding DNA: TGTGCCAGCAGCCGATCGGGACAGGGGCCAGATACGCAGTATTTT.